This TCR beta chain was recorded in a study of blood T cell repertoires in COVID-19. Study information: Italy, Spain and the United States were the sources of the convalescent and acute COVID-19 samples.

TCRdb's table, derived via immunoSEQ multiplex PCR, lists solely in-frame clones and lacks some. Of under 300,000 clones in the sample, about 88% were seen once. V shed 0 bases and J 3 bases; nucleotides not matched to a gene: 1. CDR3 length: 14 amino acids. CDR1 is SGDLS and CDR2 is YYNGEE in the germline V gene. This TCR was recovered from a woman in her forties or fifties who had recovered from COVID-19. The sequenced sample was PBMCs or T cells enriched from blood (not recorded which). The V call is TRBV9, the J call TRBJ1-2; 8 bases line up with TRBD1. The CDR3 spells CASSVADRDYGYTF. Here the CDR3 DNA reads TGTGCCAGCAGCGTAGCGGACAGGGACTATGGCTACACCTTC.